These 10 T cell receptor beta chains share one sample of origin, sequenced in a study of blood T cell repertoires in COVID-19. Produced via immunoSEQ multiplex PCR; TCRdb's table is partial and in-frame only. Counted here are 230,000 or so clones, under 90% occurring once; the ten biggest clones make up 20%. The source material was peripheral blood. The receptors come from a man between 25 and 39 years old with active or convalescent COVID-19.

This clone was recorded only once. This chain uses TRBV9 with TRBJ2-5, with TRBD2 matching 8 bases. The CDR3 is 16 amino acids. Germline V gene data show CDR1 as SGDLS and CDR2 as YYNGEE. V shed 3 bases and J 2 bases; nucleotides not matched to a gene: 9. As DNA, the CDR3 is TGTGCCAGCAGCGGAGGGGGGGCTAGCGGGCAAGAGACCCAGTACTTC. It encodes CASSGGGASGQETQYF.

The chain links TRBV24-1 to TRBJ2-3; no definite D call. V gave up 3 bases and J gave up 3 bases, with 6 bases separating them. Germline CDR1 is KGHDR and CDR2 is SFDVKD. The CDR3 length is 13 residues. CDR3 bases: TGTGCCACCAGTGATACTTCGACAGATACGCAGTATTTT. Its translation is CATSDTSTDTQYF.

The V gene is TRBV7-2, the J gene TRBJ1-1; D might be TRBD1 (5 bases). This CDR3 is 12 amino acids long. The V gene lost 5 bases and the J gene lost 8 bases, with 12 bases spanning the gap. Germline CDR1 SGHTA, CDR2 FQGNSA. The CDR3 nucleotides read TGTGCCAGCAGCCGTAGACAGTCGGAAGCTTTCTTT. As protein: CASSRRQSEAFF.

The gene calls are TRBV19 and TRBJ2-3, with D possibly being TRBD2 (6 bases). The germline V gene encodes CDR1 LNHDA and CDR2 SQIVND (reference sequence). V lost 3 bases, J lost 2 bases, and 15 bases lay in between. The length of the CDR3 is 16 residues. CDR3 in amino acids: CASSIRRDWVTDTQYF. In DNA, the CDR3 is TGTGCCAGTAGTATTCGGCGGGACTGGGTCACAGATACGCAGTATTTT.

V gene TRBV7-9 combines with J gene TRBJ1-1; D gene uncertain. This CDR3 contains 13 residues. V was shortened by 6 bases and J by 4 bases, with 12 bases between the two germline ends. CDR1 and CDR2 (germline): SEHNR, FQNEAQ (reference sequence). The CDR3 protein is CASRSFRGTEAFF. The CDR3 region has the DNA TGTGCCAGCAGGAGCTTTCGGGGCACTGAAGCTTTCTTT.

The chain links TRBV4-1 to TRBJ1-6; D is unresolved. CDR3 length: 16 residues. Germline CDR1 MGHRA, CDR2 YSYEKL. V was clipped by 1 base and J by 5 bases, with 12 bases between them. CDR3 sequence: CASSQVETANNSPLHF. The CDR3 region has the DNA TGCGCCAGCAGCCAAGTTGAAACAGCTAATAATTCACCCCTCCACTTT.

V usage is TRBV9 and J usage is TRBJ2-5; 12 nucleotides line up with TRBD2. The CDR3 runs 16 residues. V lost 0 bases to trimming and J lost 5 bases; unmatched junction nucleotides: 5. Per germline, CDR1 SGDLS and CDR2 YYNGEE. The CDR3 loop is CASSVGATSGGETQYF. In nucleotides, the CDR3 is TGTGCCAGCAGCGTAGGGGCGACTAGCGGGGGCGAGACCCAGTACTTC.

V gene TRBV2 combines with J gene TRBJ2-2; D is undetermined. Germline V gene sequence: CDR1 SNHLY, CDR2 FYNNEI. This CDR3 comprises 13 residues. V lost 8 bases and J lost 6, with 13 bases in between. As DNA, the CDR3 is TGTGCCAGCCGGCCAGGCCGCCCCGGGGAGCTGTTTTTT. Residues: CASRPGRPGELFF.

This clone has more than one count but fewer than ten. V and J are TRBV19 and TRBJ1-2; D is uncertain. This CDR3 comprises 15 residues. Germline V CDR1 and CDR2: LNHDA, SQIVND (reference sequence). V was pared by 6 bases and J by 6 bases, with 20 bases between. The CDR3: CASRLTEMGGNGYTF. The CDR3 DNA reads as TGTGCCAGTAGATTGACTGAAATGGGAGGAAATGGCTACACCTTC. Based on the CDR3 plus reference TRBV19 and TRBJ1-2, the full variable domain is DGGITQSPKYLFRKEGQNVTLSCEQNLNHDAMYWYRQDPGQGLRLIYYSQIVNDFQKGDIAEGYSVSREKKESFPLTVTSAQKNPTAFYLCASRLTEMGGNGYTFGSGTRLTVV.

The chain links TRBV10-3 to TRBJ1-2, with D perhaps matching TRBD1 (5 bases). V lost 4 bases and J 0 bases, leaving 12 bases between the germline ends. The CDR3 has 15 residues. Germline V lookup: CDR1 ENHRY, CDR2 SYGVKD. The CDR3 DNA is TGTGCCATCAGTGCCCAGGGTTCAGCTAACTATGGCTACACCTTC. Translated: CAISAQGSANYGYTF.